The clone carrying this T cell receptor (beta chain) has more than one count but fewer than ten. What it recognizes is unknown. This entry is derived from a study of post-analysis software for immune sequencing data. The study, taken as a whole, reports: Controls significantly exceeded multiple sclerosis patients in normalized Chao1 diversity.

The TCR beta cDNA libraries contained unique molecular identifiers. MiXCR, run by TCRdb on the PCR reads, gives a single entry per CDR3 protein. The sample consists of approximately 730,000 distinct CDR3 sequences, roughly 50% of them appearing once. Sequences were obtained from blood. This receptor was obtained from a girl aged 10 to 17 with multiple sclerosis.

The chain's CDR3 is CASSPLAQGNEKLFF. CDR3 sequence (DNA): TGTGCCAGCAGCCCGCTGGCACAGGGGAATGAAAAACTGTTTTTT. The chain couples TRBV14 to TRBJ1-4; 7 nucleotides line up with TRBD1. The germline CDR1 and CDR2 sequences are SGHDN and FVKESK. Trimming removed 4 bases from V and 5 bases from J; junction bases left unmatched: 7. The CDR3 extends over 15 amino acids.